Described below is a single T cell receptor (beta chain) sequence and its context. As yet, its antigen is unknown. One entry per CDR3 protein, without DNA, is what TCRdb gives after re-calling the 5' RACE reads. Found here are 500,000 to 700,000 distinct CDR3 sequences; the top ten clones hold approximately 3.6%. This sample is drawn from a study of T cells expressing NK-cell markers. Study details: From sorted CD3+CD56+NKG2C+, CD3+CD56+NKG2C- and CD3+CD56-NKG2C+ T cells came the TCR beta repertoires.

Study findings and constraints: NKG2C+ dominant clonotypes from several donors made up roughly 1.0-8% of CD8+ T cells. One observes that, in a handful of donors, these clonotypes were also the leading ones within the CD3+CD56-NKG2C+ fraction.

Germline loops: CDR1 WSHSY, CDR2 SAAADI. The length of the CDR3 is 12 residues. The rearrangement uses TRBV10-2 and TRBJ2-2. This TCR came from a man between 18 and 29 years old in good health. The sequenced material came from blood T cells: a sorted CD56 or NKG2C T cell subset, CD4+ or CD8+ T cells, or bulk PBMC T cells (not recorded which). CDR3 sequence reads: CASSENTGELFF.